The 23 T cell receptor beta chains in this list originate from one sample, sequenced in a study of cytomegalovirus exposure and HLA in healthy donors. PCR used 60 Vbeta primers and 13 Jbeta primers. Here immunoSEQ multiplex PCR was the method, and the copy in TCRdb shows in-frame clones only, minus some. The sample shows roughly 200,000 clones, approximately 90% of them seen only once. Sequencing input: PBMCs. These receptors all stem from a woman aged 18-30 years in good health and CMV-seronegative.

On this clone: The junction shows a germline mismatch at one end, possibly a read error. The chain combines TRBV25-1 with TRBJ2-1; TRBD2 might be the D (6 bases). Germline V gene data show CDR1 as MGHDK and CDR2 as SYGVNS. The CDR3 is 15 residues long. The CDR3 sequence is CASSGPGTWANKQFF. The CDR3 nucleotides are TGTGCCAGCAGTGGACCCGGGACTTGGGCCAATAAGCAGTTCTTC.

In DNA, the CDR3 is TGTGCCAGCAGTTCCCGGGGCCCAATTGGACAGTCGTACTTC. Protein product: CASSSRGPIGQSYF. The rearrangement joins TRBV27 to TRBJ2-4; D may be TRBD1 (6 bases). Per the germline V gene, CDR1 is MNHEY and CDR2 is SMNVEV (reference sequence). Trimming took 4 bases from V and 15 from J, leaving 22 bases between them. The CDR3 has 14 amino acids.

In this sample, this clone turned up a few times. The chain combines TRBV5-1 with TRBJ2-7, with 7 bases matching TRBD1. The germline gives CDR1 SGHRS, CDR2 YFSETQ. The CDR3 extends over 15 amino acids. V lost 4 bases to trimming and J lost 3 bases; unmatched junction nucleotides: 10. The CDR3: CASSIGQVGLYEQYF. CDR3 coding DNA: TGCGCCAGCAGCATAGGACAGGTGGGCCTCTACGAGCAGTACTTC.

V and J are TRBV6-5 and TRBJ2-7; perhaps TRBD2 as D (6 bases). The ends were cut back, 0 bases at V and 1 base at J, with 13 bases in the middle. Germline values: CDR1 MNHEY, CDR2 SVGAGI. The CDR3 is 16 amino acids. The CDR3 region is CASSYSASSVSYEQYF. Written as DNA, the CDR3 is TGTGCCAGCAGTTACTCGGCGTCTAGCGTATCCTACGAGCAGTACTTC.

The chain combines TRBV2 with TRBJ2-3; D call uncertain. V gave up 1 base and J gave up 6 bases, with 8 bases separating them. The germline CDR1 and CDR2 sequences are SNHLY and FYNNEI. The CDR3 is 13 residues long. CDR3 sequence: CASSEENYDTQYF. CDR3 in DNA: TGTGCCAGCAGTGAAGAAAACTATGATACGCAGTATTTT. The variable domain in full, with the rest retrieved from reference TRBV2 and TRBJ2-3, is EPEVTQTPSHQVTQMGQEVILRCVPISNHLYFYWYRQILGQKVEFLVSFYNNEISEKSEIFDDQFSVERPDGSNFTLKIRSTKLEDSAMYFCASSEENYDTQYFGPGTRLTVL.

The J gene is TRBJ2-1, the V gene TRBV30, with D maybe TRBD2 (6 bases). CDR3 length equals 14 residues. Trimming left V 2 bases short and J 10 bases short, with 18 bases between. Germline CDR1 is GTSNPN and CDR2 is SVGIG (reference sequence). CDR3 coding DNA: TGTGCCTGGAGTTTCGGCGGGAAGCTAGGGGAGCAGTTCTTC. Amino acid sequence: CAWSFGGKLGEQFF.

J is TRBJ2-5 and V is TRBV7-2; 7 bases line up with TRBD1. The germline V gene has CDR1 SGHTA and CDR2 FQGNSA. J lost 2 bases, V lost 8 bases, and 5 bases had no gene match. This CDR3 contains 13 residues. The CDR3 region is CASGQAPQETQYF. The CDR3 DNA reads as TGTGCCAGCGGACAGGCCCCTCAAGAGACCCAGTACTTC.

The chain carries TRBV4-1 and TRBJ2-7; weak D call: TRBD1 (5 bases). Trimming cost V 0 bases and J 3 bases, with 9 bases left between them. The CDR3 consists of 14 residues. The germline CDR1 and CDR2 sequences are MGHRA and YSYEKL. The CDR3 reads CASSQEQDLYEQYF. The CDR3 DNA sequence: TGCGCCAGCAGCCAAGAACAGGACCTCTACGAGCAGTACTTC.

The chain recombines TRBV7-4 with TRBJ2-1; 10 nucleotides agree with TRBD2. This CDR3 spans 15 amino acids. Germline V lookup: CDR1 SGHVT, CDR2 SQSDAQ. The ends lost 5 bases at V and 8 bases at J; junction bases unmatched: 9. Written as DNA, the CDR3 is TGTGCCAGCAGCGGAAGCGGGGGGGTACCGGATGAGCAGTTCTTC. Translated: CASSGSGGVPDEQFF.

The chain has TRBV7-9 and TRBJ1-1; D possibly corresponds to TRBD1 (6 bases). Trimming stripped 1 base from V and 5 bases from J, with 11 bases between. The CDR3 length is 14 residues. Germline values: CDR1 SEHNR, CDR2 FQNEAQ (reference sequence). The CDR3 loop is CASSLVPRGTEAFF. In DNA form, the CDR3 reads TGTGCCAGCAGCTTAGTCCCAAGGGGGACTGAAGCTTTCTTT.

This chain links TRBV2 with TRBJ1-2, with 7 bases that match TRBD1. The ends lost 2 bases at V and 5 bases at J; junction bases unmatched: 8. In germline, CDR1 is SNHLY, CDR2 FYNNEI. The CDR3 is 15 amino acids. In DNA, the CDR3 is TGTGCCAGCAGTGAACGGCAGGGGGTTTGGTATGGCTACACCTTC. This sequence encodes CASSERQGVWYGYTF. The whole variable domain, remainder taken from reference TRBV2 and TRBJ1-2, is EPEVTQTPSHQVTQMGQEVILRCVPISNHLYFYWYRQILGQKVEFLVSFYNNEISEKSEIFDDQFSVERPDGSNFTLKIRSTKLEDSAMYFCASSERQGVWYGYTFGSGTRLTVV.

The chain joins TRBV18 to TRBJ2-7; TRBD1 matches 7 bases. With 1 base clipped from V and 5 bases from J, the junction kept 2 bases outside the gene matches. Germline loops: CDR1 KGHSH, CDR2 LQKENI. This CDR3 spans 13 amino acids. In DNA, the CDR3 is TGTGCCAGCTCACCACTTCAGGGGGACGAGCAGTACTTC. Protein product: CASSPLQGDEQYF. The variable domain in full, with the rest retrieved from reference TRBV18 and TRBJ2-7, is NAGVMQNPRHLVRRRGQEARLRCSPMKGHSHVYWYRQLPEEGLKFMVYLQKENIIDESGMPKERFSAEFPKEGPSILRIQQVVRGDSAAYFCASSPLQGDEQYFGPGTRLTVT.

CDR3: CASSPYPVATNEKLFF. In DNA, the CDR3 is TGCGCCAGCAGCCCTTACCCAGTTGCAACTAATGAAAAACTGTTTTTT. The chain has TRBV4-1 and TRBJ1-4; D uncertain. V lost 4 bases to trimming and J lost 0 bases, with 12 bases between them. This CDR3 has 16 amino acids. Germline values: CDR1 MGHRA, CDR2 YSYEKL.

The chain combines TRBV4-3 with TRBJ1-1; D unclear. This CDR3 comprises 14 residues. Trimming took off 0 bases at V and 3 bases at J, with 8 bases between the two ends. Per germline, CDR1 LGHNA and CDR2 YSLEER. The CDR3 reads CASSQDYSDTEAFF. CDR3 DNA: TGCGCCAGCAGCCAAGATTATAGTGACACTGAAGCTTTCTTT.

This rearrangement joins TRBV10-2 to TRBJ2-1; 13 bases align to TRBD2. The CDR3 loop spans 14 amino acids. The V gene's germline CDR1 is WSHSY and CDR2 SAAADI. The ends lost 6 bases at V and 8 bases at J; junction bases unmatched: 4. The CDR3 bases are TGCGCCAGCAGACTAGCGGGGGGGCTCCATGAGCAGTTCTTC. Translation: CASRLAGGLHEQFF.

The chain links TRBV7-7 to TRBJ2-7; 13 bases map to TRBD2. Losses at the gene ends were 5 bases for V and 2 bases for J; bases not matched to a gene: 3. Germline CDR1 is SSHAT and CDR2 is FNYEAQ (reference sequence). This CDR3 contains 15 residues. The CDR3 nucleotides read TGTGCCAGCAGCGAGGGACTAGCGGGAACCTACGAGCAGTACTTC. Its protein is CASSEGLAGTYEQYF.

J is TRBJ2-7 and V is TRBV4-3, with TRBD1 matching over 7 bases. The CDR3 is made up of 16 amino acids. The ends lost 0 bases at V and 5 bases at J; junction bases unmatched: 10. The germline CDR1 and CDR2 sequences are LGHNA and YSLEER. The CDR3 reads CASSQEIMGQLHEQYF. In DNA, the CDR3 is TGCGCCAGCAGCCAAGAAATCATGGGACAGTTACACGAGCAGTACTTC.

This chain's CDR3 is CASSRGLAGGQETQYF. As DNA, the CDR3 is TGCGCCAGCAGCCGAGGACTAGCGGGGGGCCAAGAGACCCAGTACTTC. The V gene is TRBV4-3, the J gene TRBJ2-5; 14 bases match TRBD2. The J segment lost 1 base and the V segment lost 4 bases, leaving 2 bases of the junction unmatched. The germline V gene encodes CDR1 LGHNA and CDR2 YSLEER. This CDR3 comprises 16 residues.

The chain has TRBV7-9 and TRBJ2-1; 10 bases agree with TRBD2. In germline, CDR1 is SEHNR, CDR2 FQNEAQ (reference sequence). The junction had 11 bases not matched to a gene; V was cut back by 3 bases and J by 9 bases. This CDR3 is 16 amino acids long. CDR3 coding DNA: TGTGCCAGCAGCTTCTCCGGAAGCGGGGGGGCTTTTGAGCAGTTCTTC. It specifies CASSFSGSGGAFEQFF.

V usage is TRBV7-9 and J usage is TRBJ1-4; D gene ambiguous. The V gene's germline CDR1 is SEHNR and CDR2 FQNEAQ (reference sequence). With 8 bases removed from V and 8 bases from J, the gap between germline ends came to 15 bases. CDR3 length: 13 amino acids. The CDR3 spells CASSGLLAEKLFF. The CDR3 nucleotides are TGTGCCAGCTCGGGTCTTCTTGCGGAAAAACTGTTTTTT.

This sequence joins TRBV27 and TRBJ2-5; 8 nucleotides align to TRBD2. TRBJ2-7 explains the end of the DNA better; the J call may be wrong. Germline assignment: CDR1 MNHEY and CDR2 SMNVEV (reference sequence). CDR3 size: 13 residues. In DNA form, the CDR3 reads TGTGCCAGCAGTAGCGGGAGTGTGTACGAGCAGTACTTC. Its translation is CASSSGSVYEQYF.

This clone was seen just once. The chain uses TRBV15 and TRBJ2-7; 11 bases are shared with TRBD1. V gave up 5 bases and J gave up 6 bases; unmatched junction bases: 6. CDR1 and CDR2 (germline): LNHNV, YYDKDF (reference sequence). The CDR3 length is 14 residues. CDR3 nucleotides: TGTGCCACCAGCCCCCGGGACAGGGGGGGCGAGCAGTACTTC. It codes for CATSPRDRGGEQYF.

As for this clone: The sample has other DNA sequences that encode this CDR3 too. This chain connects TRBV7-6 to TRBJ2-5; 15 positions match TRBD2. After removal of 5 bases from V and 5 bases from J, the junction contained 6 bases not matched to a gene. Germline V gives CDR1 SGHVS, CDR2 FNYEAQ. The CDR3 totals 16 residues. Here the CDR3 reads CASSLGLAGGQETQYF. The CDR3 nucleotides read TGTGCCAGCAGCCTGGGACTAGCGGGGGGCCAGGAGACCCAGTACTTC.